This T cell receptor beta chain was documented in a study of blood T cells in healthy people across ages. From germline, CDR1 is LGHDT and CDR2 YNNKEL (reference sequence). The CDR3 is made up of 16 amino acids. V was trimmed by 0 bases and J by 1 base, leaving 12 bases between them. Using a J-beta primer mix together with a sample-barcoded 5' primer, a second PCR was run for about 7 to 12 cycles. The template-switch adaptor was a 5' adaptor with 12 random nucleotides. It tagged each cDNA molecule. TCRdb re-derived calls from the 5' RACE reads in MiXCR, one entry per CDR3 protein. This sample has some 1.1 million distinct CDR3 sequences, with 35% to 40% found just once.

The TCR comes from a man aged 18 to 30 in good health. This rearrangement joins TRBV3-1 to TRBJ2-5; a weak D match, TRBD2 (5 bases). Sequencing was carried out using blood. CDR3 nucleotides: TGTGCCAGCAGCCAAGACCTAGCTACCTCCCAAGAGACCCAGTACTTC. Its protein is CASSQDLATSQETQYF.